The T cell receptor (beta chain) described here comes from a study of T cells after posttransplantation cyclophosphamide. Study conclusions and caveats: Recipient CMV seropositivity and CMV reactivation strongly tracked TRB clonality.

V was shortened by 5 bases and J by 6 bases, with 20 bases between the two germline ends. This CDR3 comprises 15 residues. The germline gives CDR1 SGHDT, CDR2 YYEEEE. With regard to this clone: Its antigen is as yet unknown.

Repertoires were generated with immunoSEQ multiplex PCR, while TCRdb's copy carries only in-frame clones and drops some. The sample includes about 66,000 clones, roughly 93% of them seen just once. Sequenced material: PBMCs. The chain is built from TRBV5-6 and TRBJ1-1; tentatively, D is TRBD1 (5 bases). The clonotype was recovered from a woman in her thirties in good health and a related stem cell transplant donor. The DNA for the CDR3 is TGTGCCAGCAGGTCCGGGACCGAGGGTCGGGCTGAAGCTTTCTTT. This codes for CASRSGTEGRAEAFF.